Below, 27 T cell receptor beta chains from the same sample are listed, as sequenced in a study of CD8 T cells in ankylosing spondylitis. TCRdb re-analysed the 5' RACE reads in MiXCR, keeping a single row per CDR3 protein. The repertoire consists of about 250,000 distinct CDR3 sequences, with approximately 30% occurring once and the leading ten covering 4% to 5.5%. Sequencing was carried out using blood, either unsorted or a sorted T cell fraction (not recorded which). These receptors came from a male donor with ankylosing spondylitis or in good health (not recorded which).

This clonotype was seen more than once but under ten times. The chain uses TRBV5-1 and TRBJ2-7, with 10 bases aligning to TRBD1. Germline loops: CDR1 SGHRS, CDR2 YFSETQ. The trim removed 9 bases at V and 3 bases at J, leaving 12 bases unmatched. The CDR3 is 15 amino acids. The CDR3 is CATSMSGTGVYEQYF. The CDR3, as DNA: TGCGCCACCTCGATGTCTGGGACAGGGGTCTACGAGCAGTACTTC. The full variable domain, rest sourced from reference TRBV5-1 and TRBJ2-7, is KAGVTQTPRYLIKTRGQQVTLSCSPISGHRSVSWYQQTPGQGLQFLFEYFSETQRNKGNFPGRFSGRQFSNSRSEMNVSTLELGDSALYLCATSMSGTGVYEQYFGPGTRLTVT.

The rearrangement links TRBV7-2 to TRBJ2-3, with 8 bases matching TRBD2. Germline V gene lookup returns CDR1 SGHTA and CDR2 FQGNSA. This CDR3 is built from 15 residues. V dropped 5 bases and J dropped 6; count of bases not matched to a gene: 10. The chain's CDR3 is CASSLQSGGGDTQYF. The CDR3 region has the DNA TGTGCCAGCAGCCTCCAGAGCGGGGGCGGGGATACGCAGTATTTT.

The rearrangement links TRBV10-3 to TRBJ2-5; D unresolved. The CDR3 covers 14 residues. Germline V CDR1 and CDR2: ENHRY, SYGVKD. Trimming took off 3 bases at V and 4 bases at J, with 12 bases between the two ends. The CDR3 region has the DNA TGTGCCATCAGTGAAGAGATATTAGGAGAGACCCAGTACTTC. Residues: CAISEEILGETQYF.

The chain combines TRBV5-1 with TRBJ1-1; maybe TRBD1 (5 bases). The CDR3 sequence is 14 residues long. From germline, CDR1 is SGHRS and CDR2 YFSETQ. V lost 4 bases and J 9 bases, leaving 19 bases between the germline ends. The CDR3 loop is CASSRGGRDDQAFF. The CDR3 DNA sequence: TGCGCCAGCAGCAGGGGTGGTCGGGACGACCAAGCTTTCTTT.

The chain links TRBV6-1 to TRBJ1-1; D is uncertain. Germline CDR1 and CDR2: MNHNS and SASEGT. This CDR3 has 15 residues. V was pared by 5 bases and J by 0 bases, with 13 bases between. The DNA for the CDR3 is TGTGCCAGCAGTAGGACGGGTACAATGAACACTGAAGCTTTCTTT. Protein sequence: CASSRTGTMNTEAFF.

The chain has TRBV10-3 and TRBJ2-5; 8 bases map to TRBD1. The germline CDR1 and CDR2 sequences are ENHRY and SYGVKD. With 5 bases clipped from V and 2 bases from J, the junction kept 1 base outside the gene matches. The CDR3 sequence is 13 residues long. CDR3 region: CAISWTGQETQYF. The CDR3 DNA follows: TGTGCCATCAGTTGGACAGGGCAAGAGACCCAGTACTTC.

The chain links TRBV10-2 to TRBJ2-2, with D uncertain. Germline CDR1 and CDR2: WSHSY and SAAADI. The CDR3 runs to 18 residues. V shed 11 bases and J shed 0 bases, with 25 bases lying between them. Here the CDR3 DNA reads TGCGCCTTCCGATGGAAACTGGGCCTTTTCGCGAACACCGGGGAGCTGTTTTTT. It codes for CAFRWKLGLFANTGELFF.

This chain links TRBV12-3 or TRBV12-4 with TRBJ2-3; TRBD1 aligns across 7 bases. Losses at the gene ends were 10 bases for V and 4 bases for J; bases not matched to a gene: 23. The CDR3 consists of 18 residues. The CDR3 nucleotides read TGTGCCACCCGTAACAAGCCTAGGGGGCTCCAACCCCCAGATACGCAGTATTTT. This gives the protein CATRNKPRGLQPPDTQYF.

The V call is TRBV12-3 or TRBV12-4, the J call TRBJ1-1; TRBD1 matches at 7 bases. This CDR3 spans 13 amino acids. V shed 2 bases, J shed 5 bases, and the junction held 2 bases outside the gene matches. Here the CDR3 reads CASSLTTGTEAFF. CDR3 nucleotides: TGTGCCAGCAGTTTAACGACAGGGACTGAAGCTTTCTTT.

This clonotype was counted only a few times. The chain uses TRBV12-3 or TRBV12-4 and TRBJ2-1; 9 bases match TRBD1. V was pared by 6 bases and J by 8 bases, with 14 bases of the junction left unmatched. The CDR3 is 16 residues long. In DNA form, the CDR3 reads TGTGCCAGCAGACACCCCCCGGGACAGGGAATGGATGAGCAGTTCTTC. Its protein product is CASRHPPGQGMDEQFF.

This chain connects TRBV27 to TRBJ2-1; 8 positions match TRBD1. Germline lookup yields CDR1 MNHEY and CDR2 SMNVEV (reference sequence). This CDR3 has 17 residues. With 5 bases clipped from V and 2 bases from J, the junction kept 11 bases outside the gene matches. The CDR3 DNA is TGTGCCAGCAGTCTTCCAGGGGGCCTTCCTGCCTACAATGAGCAGTTCTTC. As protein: CASSLPGGLPAYNEQFF.

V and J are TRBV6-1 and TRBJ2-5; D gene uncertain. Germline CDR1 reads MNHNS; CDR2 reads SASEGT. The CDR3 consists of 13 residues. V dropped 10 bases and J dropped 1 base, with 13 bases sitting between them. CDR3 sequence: CATTEPPQETQYF. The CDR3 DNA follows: TGTGCCACCACGGAGCCTCCCCAAGAGACCCAGTACTTC.

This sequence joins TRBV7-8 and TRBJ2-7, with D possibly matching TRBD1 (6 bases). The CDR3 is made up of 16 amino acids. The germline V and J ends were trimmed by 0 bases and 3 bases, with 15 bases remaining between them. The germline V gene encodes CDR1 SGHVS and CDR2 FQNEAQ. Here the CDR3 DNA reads TGTGCCAGCAGCTTAGCGCTATCGGACAGTCTCTACGAGCAGTACTTC. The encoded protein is CASSLALSDSLYEQYF.

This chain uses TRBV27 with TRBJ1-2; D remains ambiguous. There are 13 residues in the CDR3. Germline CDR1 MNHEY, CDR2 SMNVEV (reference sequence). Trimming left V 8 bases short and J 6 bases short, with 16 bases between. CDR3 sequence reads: CASRWTGSDGYTF. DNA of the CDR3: TGTGCCAGCCGTTGGACGGGCTCCGATGGCTACACCTTC.

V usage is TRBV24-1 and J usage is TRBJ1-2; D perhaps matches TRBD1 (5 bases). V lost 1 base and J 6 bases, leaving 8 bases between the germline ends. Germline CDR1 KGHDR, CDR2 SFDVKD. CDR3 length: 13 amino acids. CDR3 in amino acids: CATSDFKGDGYTF. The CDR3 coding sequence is TGTGCCACCAGTGATTTTAAAGGGGATGGCTACACCTTC.

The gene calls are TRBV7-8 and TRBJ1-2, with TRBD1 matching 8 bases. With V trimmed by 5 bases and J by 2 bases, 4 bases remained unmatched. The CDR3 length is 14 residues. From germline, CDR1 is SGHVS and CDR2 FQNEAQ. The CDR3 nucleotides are TGTGCCAGCAGCGCAGGACAGGGAAACTATGGCTACACCTTC. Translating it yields CASSAGQGNYGYTF.

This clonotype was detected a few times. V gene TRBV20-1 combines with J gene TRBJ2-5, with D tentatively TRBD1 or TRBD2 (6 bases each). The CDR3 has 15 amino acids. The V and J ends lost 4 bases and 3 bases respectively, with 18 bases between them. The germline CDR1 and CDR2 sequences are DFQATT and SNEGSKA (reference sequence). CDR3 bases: TGCAGTGCTATCGACGGGGGCCATAAAGAAGAGACCCAGTACTTC. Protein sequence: CSAIDGGHKEETQYF.

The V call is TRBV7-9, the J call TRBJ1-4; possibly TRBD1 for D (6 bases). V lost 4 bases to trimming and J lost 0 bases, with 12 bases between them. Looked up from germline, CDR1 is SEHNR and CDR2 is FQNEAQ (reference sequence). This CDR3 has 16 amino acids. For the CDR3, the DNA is TGTGCCAGCAGCTCGGGGGCAGCAACAACTAATGAAAAACTGTTTTTT. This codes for CASSSGAATTNEKLFF.

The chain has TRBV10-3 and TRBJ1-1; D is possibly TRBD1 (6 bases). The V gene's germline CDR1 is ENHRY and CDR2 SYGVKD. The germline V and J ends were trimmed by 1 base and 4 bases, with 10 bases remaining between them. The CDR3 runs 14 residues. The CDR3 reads CAISELGGATEAFF. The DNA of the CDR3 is TGTGCCATCAGTGAGTTGGGGGGGGCCACTGAAGCTTTCTTT.

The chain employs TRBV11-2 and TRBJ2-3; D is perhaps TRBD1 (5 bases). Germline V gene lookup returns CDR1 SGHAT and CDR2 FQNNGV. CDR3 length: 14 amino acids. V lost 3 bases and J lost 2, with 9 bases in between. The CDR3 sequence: CASSLTALTDTQYF. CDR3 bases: TGTGCCAGCAGCTTGACAGCACTCACAGATACGCAGTATTTT.

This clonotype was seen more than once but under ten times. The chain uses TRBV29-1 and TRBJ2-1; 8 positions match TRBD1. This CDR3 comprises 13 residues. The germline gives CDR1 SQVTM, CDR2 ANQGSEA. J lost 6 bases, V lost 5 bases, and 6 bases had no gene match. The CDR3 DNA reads TGCAGCGTTTTACCAGGGGGCTTCAATGAGCAGTTCTTC. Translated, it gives CSVLPGGFNEQFF.

The DNA of the CDR3 is TGTGCCAGCAGTTATAAGCGGCCGGTCGGATCGCGCGATGAGCAGTTCTTC. This translates into CASSYKRPVGSRDEQFF. V usage is TRBV6-5 and J usage is TRBJ2-1, with TRBD2 as a possible D gene (5 bases). This CDR3 has 17 residues. Trimming removed 3 bases at V and 8 bases at J, with 23 bases between. Germline V lookup: CDR1 MNHEY, CDR2 SVGAGI.

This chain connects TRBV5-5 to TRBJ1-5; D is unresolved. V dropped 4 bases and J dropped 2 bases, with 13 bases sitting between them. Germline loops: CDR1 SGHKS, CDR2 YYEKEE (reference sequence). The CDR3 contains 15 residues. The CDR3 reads CASSPGRLGNQPQHF. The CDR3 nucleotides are TGTGCCAGCAGCCCGGGCCGGTTAGGCAATCAGCCCCAGCATTTT.

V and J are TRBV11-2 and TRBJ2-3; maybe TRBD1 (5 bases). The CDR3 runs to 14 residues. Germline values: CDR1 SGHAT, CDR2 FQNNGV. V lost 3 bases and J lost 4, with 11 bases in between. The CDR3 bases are TGTGCCAGCAGCTTCGACTCCAGGGCAGATACGCAGTATTTT. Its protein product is CASSFDSRADTQYF.

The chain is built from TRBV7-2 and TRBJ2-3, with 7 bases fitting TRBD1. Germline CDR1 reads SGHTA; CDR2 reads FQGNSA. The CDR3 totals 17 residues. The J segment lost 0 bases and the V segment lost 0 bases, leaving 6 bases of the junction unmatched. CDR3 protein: CASSLASEQGSTDTQYF. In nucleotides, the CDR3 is TGTGCCAGCAGCTTAGCCTCGGAACAGGGGAGCACAGATACGCAGTATTTT.

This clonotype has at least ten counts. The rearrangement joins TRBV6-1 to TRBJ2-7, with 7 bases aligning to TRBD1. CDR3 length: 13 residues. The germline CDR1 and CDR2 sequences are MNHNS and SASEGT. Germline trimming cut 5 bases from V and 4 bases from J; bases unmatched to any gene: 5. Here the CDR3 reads CASSRGGGYEQYF. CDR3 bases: TGTGCCAGCAGTCGAGGGGGCGGGTACGAGCAGTACTTC.

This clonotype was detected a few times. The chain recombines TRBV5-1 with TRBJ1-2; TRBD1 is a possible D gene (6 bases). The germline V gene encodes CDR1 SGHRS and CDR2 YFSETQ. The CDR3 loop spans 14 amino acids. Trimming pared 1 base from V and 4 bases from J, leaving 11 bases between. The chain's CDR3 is CASSLQGDIYGYTF. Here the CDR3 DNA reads TGCGCCAGCAGCTTGCAAGGGGACATCTATGGCTACACCTTC.